This TCR beta chain was recorded in a study of regulatory T cells in long-lasting Graves disease. Study context: Graves' patients with a new diagnosis had received antithyroid drugs under 3 months.

The time point denotes: newly diagnosed GD, antithyroid drugs for less than 3 months. Extracted RNA from PBMCs served as the source of the TCR library. The CDR3 is 14 amino acids. CDR1 and CDR2 (germline): LGHDT, YNNKEL (reference sequence). V shed 3 bases and J shed 4 bases, with 10 bases lying between them. Both iRepertoire HTBI primers and Arm-PCR of CDR3 regions were used to build the TCR beta libraries. TCRdb ran MiXCR on the multiplex PCR reads and lists one entry per CDR3 protein. The sample lists about 520,000 distinct CDR3 sequences; about 12% were seen once. This clonotype has only a few counts. The same data also went into a second study, on T cells in Graves' hyperthyroidism and ophthalmopathy.

The sequenced sample was peripheral blood mononuclear cells (PBMCs), obtained at new diagnosis, from a patient treated with antithyroid drugs. The clonotype was recovered from a woman aged 25 to 39 with Graves disease. The chain employs TRBV3-1 and TRBJ1-5; D is unclear. The CDR3 protein is CASSQSGDNQPQHF. CDR3 DNA sequence: TGTGCCAGCAGCCAGTCAGGAGATAATCAGCCCCAGCATTTT.